This TCR beta chain appears in the sequencing data of a study of blood T cell repertoires in COVID-19. TCRdb's copy holds only in-frame clones and misses some; the assay was immunoSEQ multiplex PCR. The table includes some 130,000 clones, 86% detected once. V was cut by 2 bases and J by 10 bases, with 20 bases left in between. The CDR3 loop spans 16 amino acids. Germline V lookup: CDR1 MNHNS, CDR2 SASEGT. This TCR derives from a woman in her 70s with COVID-19, enrolled during active disease. Sequences were obtained from peripheral blood. The rearrangement joins TRBV6-1 to TRBJ1-4; D is perhaps TRBD1 (5 bases). CDR3 nucleotides: TGTGCCAGCAGTGAACACTCCGGGACTGGGGCCGTAAAACTGTTTTTT. Amino acids: CASSEHSGTGAVKLFF.